The clone carrying this T cell receptor (beta chain) was counted at least ten times. Its cognate antigen is unknown. This sample is drawn from a study of regulatory T cells in long-lasting Graves disease. Study outcomes and limitations: Favoring TRBV28, TRBJ1-2 and TRBJ2-5 was a feature seen in persistent disease. Those with persistent disease had in common more public clonotypes (around 2,500) than new patients (roughly 970).

CDR1 and CDR2 (germline): DFQATT, SNEGSKA (reference sequence). V trimming: 1 base; J trimming: 5 bases; junction bases outside the gene matches: 4. This CDR3 has 13 residues. Time point specified: newly diagnosed GD, antithyroid drugs for less than 3 months. The TCR library was prepared using RNA isolated from PBMCs. EDTA tubes received around 9.4 milliliters of collected peripheral blood. Arm-PCR of CDR3 regions with iRepertoire HTBI primers generated TCR beta libraries. Via MiXCR, TCRdb re-called the multiplex PCR reads, giving one row per CDR3 protein. The table has about 540,000 distinct CDR3 sequences, about 14% seen once; the top ten hold roughly a tenth. The same specimen was also included in a second study, on T cells in Graves' hyperthyroidism and ophthalmopathy. Per that paper: Hyperthyroidism in the patients, aged 18 to 65, was newly diagnosed and under 2 months in duration.

The sequence derives from a man aged 30 to 45 with Graves disease. Sample: peripheral blood mononuclear cells (PBMCs), taken at new diagnosis, from a patient treated with antithyroid drugs. The chain links TRBV20-1 to TRBJ2-7; TRBD2 matches at 8 bases. The CDR3 DNA follows: TGCAGTGCTAGAGCGGGAGGGACCGACGAGCAGTACTTC. It specifies CSARAGGTDEQYF.